This TCR beta chain stems from a study of cytomegalovirus exposure and HLA in healthy donors. It was the roughly 130-subject validation cohort, separate from the approximately 620-subject first cohort, to which the donors belonged. On this clone itself: The antigen remains unidentified.

Profiling relied on immunoSEQ multiplex PCR, and the TCRdb table lists in-frame clones only, not all of them. The sample lists about 330,000 clones; approximately 90% were seen once. Study-level findings and limits: Reports indicated that the classifier achieved high specificity and sensitivity in diagnosing cytomegalovirus status. More than 150 TCR beta chains were listed as cytomegalovirus-associated.

Trimming stripped 1 base from V and 1 base from J, with 7 bases between. The CDR3 length is 14 residues. Per the germline V gene, CDR1 is SGHTA and CDR2 is FQGNSA. This sequence joins TRBV7-2 and TRBJ1-1; D not certain. Sequenced sample: PBMCs. The clonotype was recovered from a woman aged 18-30 years in good health and CMV-seronegative. The CDR3 loop is CASSLGQKNTEAFF. The CDR3 DNA sequence: TGTGCCAGCAGCTTAGGACAAAAGAACACTGAAGCTTTCTTT.